This entry lists 15 T cell receptor beta chains sequenced from one sample in a study of T cell repertoires in cytomegalovirus infection. These receptors have no identified antigens. One entry per CDR3 protein, called by TCRdb with MiXCR from the reads. This table holds around 310,000 distinct CDR3 sequences, roughly 28% found once. Specimen: cultured PBMCs, collected from culture after CMV antigen stimulation. The source of these receptors is a human donor in good health (CMV status not recorded). Some clones in this sample may be carry-over from other donors' samples.

With regard to this clonotype: A much larger clone lies one base from this, so it may be a read error. Given the absence of the conserved phenylalanine or tryptophan at the CDR3 end, a read error is likely. V gene TRBV19 combines with J gene TRBJ2-3; the D gene is possibly TRBD1 (5 bases). This CDR3 has 13 amino acids. Trimming removed 5 bases from V and 8 bases from J, with 14 bases in between. Germline V gives CDR1 LNHDA, CDR2 SQIVND (reference sequence). CDR3 nucleotide sequence: TGTGCCAGTAGTCTCAAGGGGTTGGGTACGCAGTATTTA. This gives the protein CASSLKGLGTQYL.

This clonotype was seen at least ten times. The chain carries TRBV10-3 and TRBJ2-7, with TRBD2 identical over 8 bases. J lost 3 bases, V lost 3 bases, and 10 bases had no gene match. This CDR3 has 16 residues. The germline V gene encodes CDR1 ENHRY and CDR2 SYGVKD. CDR3 sequence reads: CAISDPSGRRNYEQYF. CDR3 DNA sequence: TGTGCCATCAGTGACCCAAGCGGGAGAAGGAACTACGAGCAGTACTTC.

This chain links TRBV19 with TRBJ2-3; TRBD2 aligns across 10 bases. The CDR3 has 16 amino acids. Germline loops: CDR1 LNHDA, CDR2 SQIVND (reference sequence). The J segment lost 5 bases and the V segment lost 4 bases, leaving 9 bases of the junction unmatched. The CDR3 DNA reads as TGTGCCAGTAGTAGCGCTAGCGGGAGCAGTAGAGATACGCAGTATTTT. Amino acid sequence: CASSSASGSSRDTQYF.

The chain recombines TRBV6-4 with TRBJ2-2, with 7 bases identical to TRBD1. Germline assignment: CDR1 MRHNA and CDR2 SNTAGT. The CDR3 loop spans 14 amino acids. J lost 6 bases, V lost 6 bases, and 7 bases had no gene match. CDR3 in amino acids: CASSLRQGPGELFF. DNA of the CDR3: TGTGCCAGCAGCCTTCGACAGGGACCCGGGGAGCTGTTTTTT.

This clonotype has at least ten counts. V usage is TRBV12-3 or TRBV12-4 and J usage is TRBJ1-5; 8 bases map to TRBD1. V gave up 6 bases and J gave up 1 base; unmatched junction bases: 5. This CDR3 spans 15 amino acids. The CDR3 loop is CASSYRQGSNQPQHF. The CDR3 DNA reads as TGTGCCAGCAGCTACAGACAGGGGAGCAATCAGCCCCAGCATTTT.

This clonotype was observed at least ten times. The V and J genes are TRBV5-1 and TRBJ1-4, with D unresolved. The CDR3 is 14 residues long. Germline CDR1 is SGHRS and CDR2 is YFSETQ. Trimming removed 1 base from V and 6 bases from J, with 10 bases in between. CDR3 loop: CASSLKGQDEKLFF. The DNA of the CDR3 is TGCGCCAGCAGCTTGAAGGGTCAGGATGAAAAACTGTTTTTT. The full variable domain, completed using reference TRBV5-1 and TRBJ1-4, is KAGVTQTPRYLIKTRGQQVTLSCSPISGHRSVSWYQQTPGQGLQFLFEYFSETQRNKGNFPGRFSGRQFSNSRSEMNVSTLELGDSALYLCASSLKGQDEKLFFGSGTQLSVL.

This clonotype was detected a few times. CDR3 coding DNA: TGTGCCAGCAGTTTGTCAGGACAGGGCTATGATGAGCAGTTCTTC. Translated: CASSLSGQGYDEQFF. The chain carries TRBV28 and TRBJ2-1; TRBD1 aligns across 8 bases. The CDR3 extends over 15 amino acids. V was pared by 3 bases and J by 8 bases, with 9 bases of the junction left unmatched. The germline V gene encodes CDR1 MDHEN and CDR2 SYDVKM.

Only a few counts were recorded for this clonotype. This chain joins TRBV4-3 and TRBJ2-6; 7 bases are shared with TRBD2. V was pared by 1 base and J by 2 bases, with 11 bases of the junction left unmatched. In germline, CDR1 is LGHNA, CDR2 YSLEER. This CDR3 is built from 19 residues. The CDR3 DNA sequence: TGCGCCAGCAGCCAAGCTTATGCCCCTGGGGGGGCTGGGGCCAACGTCCTGACTTTC. This translates into CASSQAYAPGGAGANVLTF.

The chain employs TRBV20-1 and TRBJ1-5; D is ambiguous. This CDR3 contains 13 residues. Trimming cost V 1 base and J 5 bases, with 9 bases left between them. Germline assignment: CDR1 DFQATT and CDR2 SNEGSKA (reference sequence). The CDR3 DNA sequence: TGCAGTGCTAGAGGATCCGGGCATCAGCCCCAGCATTTT. It translates to CSARGSGHQPQHF.

Ten or more counts support this clonotype. The CDR3 nucleotides read TGTGCCAGCAGCGTGACGGAAAACTATGGCTACACCTTC. It specifies CASSVTENYGYTF. The V gene is TRBV9, the J gene TRBJ1-2; D is ambiguous. Germline V lookup: CDR1 SGDLS, CDR2 YYNGEE. V lost 2 bases to trimming and J lost 2 bases, with 7 bases between them. The CDR3 runs to 13 residues. Complete variable domain (other parts from reference TRBV9 and TRBJ1-2): DSGVTQTPKHLITATGQRVTLRCSPRSGDLSVYWYQQSLDQGLQFLIQYYNGEERAKGNILERFSAQQFPDLHSELNLSSLELGDSALYFCASSVTENYGYTFGSGTRLTVV.

This clonotype was seen a few times. V is TRBV7-8 and J is TRBJ1-5, with 7 nucleotides matching TRBD1. V lost 2 bases and J lost 4; bases outside the gene matches: 5. CDR1 is SGHVS, CDR2 FQNEAQ, per germline. This CDR3 comprises 15 residues. As DNA, the CDR3 is TGTGCCAGCAGCTTACGGGACAGACATAATCAGCCCCAGCATTTT. Translation gives CASSLRDRHNQPQHF.

This chain uses TRBV19 with TRBJ1-2, with 10 bases aligning to TRBD1. With V trimmed by 4 bases and J by 5 bases, 10 bases remained unmatched. Germline V lookup: CDR1 LNHDA, CDR2 SQIVND (reference sequence). The CDR3 runs 16 residues. Written as DNA, the CDR3 is TGTGCCAGTAGTACCAGACAGGGGGCGGAGAATTATGGCTACACCTTC. It is translated as CASSTRQGAENYGYTF.

This clonotype has just a few counts. The chain carries TRBV5-6 and TRBJ1-2; 9 positions match TRBD1. This CDR3 is 16 amino acids long. Losses at the gene ends were 7 bases for V and 4 bases for J; bases not matched to a gene: 14. From germline, CDR1 is SGHDT and CDR2 YYEEEE. CDR3 DNA sequence: TGTGCCAGCGGGGGACGAACCGGGACAGGGCGCTATGGCTACACCTTC. It codes for CASGGRTGTGRYGYTF.

The sample holds one count of this clonotype. This chain joins TRBV5-1 and TRBJ1-1, with a weak D call TRBD1 (5 bases). CDR1 is SGHRS, CDR2 YFSETQ, per germline. CDR3 length equals 15 residues. Trimming took off 0 bases at V and 3 bases at J, with 12 bases between the two ends. Here the CDR3 reads CASSLGPGFDTEAFF. The CDR3 region has the DNA TGCGCCAGCAGCTTGGGGCCAGGGTTCGACACTGAAGCTTTCTTT.

This clonotype was found a few times. This chain uses TRBV9 with TRBJ2-3; 10 positions match TRBD2. V shed 2 bases and J 4 bases; nucleotides not matched to a gene: 13. CDR1 SGDLS and CDR2 YYNGEE come from the germline V gene. The length of the CDR3 is 18 residues. The CDR3 DNA reads as TGTGCCAGCAGCGTCCGAGGGGGTCTAGCGGGAGAGCCAGATACGCAGTATTTT. Protein sequence: CASSVRGGLAGEPDTQYF.